What follows are 21 T cell receptor beta chains derived from one specimen sequenced in a study of identical twins. TCRdb reprocessed the 5' RACE reads with MiXCR, giving one entry per CDR3 protein. The sample holds 350,000 to 600,000 distinct CDR3 sequences, 14% seen once. This sample also appeared in a second study, on yellow fever vaccine responses in identical twins.

The source material was CD4+ T cells sorted from blood. These receptors all stem from a woman between 18 and 29 years old in good health.

This clonotype has a handful of counts. The J gene is TRBJ2-1, the V gene TRBV7-9; TRBD2 might be the D (5 bases). Trimming removed 5 bases from V and 8 bases from J, with 16 bases in between. Germline-derived CDR1 and CDR2 are SEHNR and FQNEAQ (reference sequence). CDR3 size: 14 residues. CDR3 DNA: TGTGCCAGCAGCCGAAGGGAGACTTTCGATGAGCAGTTCTTC. Its translation: CASSRRETFDEQFF.

The V and J genes are TRBV28 and TRBJ2-5; weak D call: TRBD1 (5 bases). This CDR3 is 13 amino acids long. In germline, CDR1 is MDHEN, CDR2 SYDVKM. V lost 4 bases and J lost 4, with 10 bases in between. The CDR3 coding sequence is TGTGCCAGCAGTTCAGGGTGGGGAGAGACCCAGTACTTC. Translation: CASSSGWGETQYF.

This rearrangement joins TRBV5-6 to TRBJ2-7, with TRBD1 matching 12 bases. The germline V gene encodes CDR1 SGHDT and CDR2 YYEEEE. V was clipped by 4 bases and J by 5 bases; unmatched bases: 10. The CDR3 contains 16 residues. The CDR3 is CASSEPGQGAWDEQYF. The CDR3 DNA reads as TGTGCCAGCAGCGAACCGGGACAGGGGGCCTGGGACGAGCAGTACTTC. The whole variable domain, remainder taken from reference TRBV5-6 and TRBJ2-7, is DAGVTQSPTHLIKTRGQQVTLRCSPKSGHDTVSWYQQALGQGPQFIFQYYEEEERQRGNFPDRFSGHQFPNYSSELNVNALLLGDSALYLCASSEPGQGAWDEQYFGPGTRLTVT.

This clonotype was recorded a few times. This sequence joins TRBV29-1 and TRBJ2-1, with 7 nucleotides matching TRBD1. The germline V gene encodes CDR1 SQVTM and CDR2 ANQGSEA. The CDR3 sequence is 14 residues long. The V and J ends lost 3 bases and 6 bases, in that order; junction bases with no gene match: 8. The CDR3 DNA reads TGCAGCGTTGATTCGACAGGGTTGGGCAATGAGCAGTTCTTC. It is translated as CSVDSTGLGNEQFF.

This clonotype turned up a few times. This chain links TRBV20-1 with TRBJ2-7; 8 bases are a match to TRBD2. The germline gives CDR1 DFQATT, CDR2 SNEGSKA (reference sequence). The CDR3 runs to 14 residues. Trimming at V came to 3 bases and at J to 3 bases, leaving 7 bases not matched to a gene. CDR3 protein: CSARSGSSLYEQYF. CDR3 bases: TGCAGTGCTAGGAGCGGGAGTTCCCTCTACGAGCAGTACTTC.

This clonotype has just a few counts. The gene calls are TRBV4-2 and TRBJ2-7; D might be TRBD1 or TRBD2, each matching 6 bases. Germline V gene lookup returns CDR1 LGHNA and CDR2 YNFKEQ. This CDR3 has 17 residues. V lost 1 base to trimming and J lost 5 bases, with 21 bases between them. In DNA, the CDR3 is TGTGCCAGCAGCCAAGGGCCCGGGGGCAGTCGGACCAACGAGCAGTACTTC. It encodes CASSQGPGGSRTNEQYF.

The chain joins TRBV6-5 to TRBJ2-5; tentative D call: TRBD2 (7 bases). The CDR3 totals 14 residues. Trimming shortened V by 4 bases and J by 5 bases, and 14 bases separated the two germline ends. The germline V gene encodes CDR1 MNHEY and CDR2 SVGAGI. The CDR3 spells CASSFPGRGETQYF. CDR3 coding DNA: TGTGCCAGCAGTTTTCCAGGGAGGGGGGAGACCCAGTACTTC.

Comments on this clonotype: At one boundary the junction diverges from the germline segment, which might be a read error. This chain links TRBV7-2 with TRBJ2-3; D possibly uses TRBD1 or TRBD2 (5 bases each). The germline V gene has CDR1 SGHTA and CDR2 FQGNSA. The CDR3 runs to 13 residues. CDR3 in amino acids: CASRGRSKDTQYF. As DNA, the CDR3 is TGTGCCAGCAGGGGACGGAGCAAAGATACGCAGTATTTT. Variable domain in full (rest from reference TRBV7-2 and TRBJ2-3): GAGVSQSPSNKVTEKGKDVELRCDPISGHTALYWYRQSLGQGLEFLIYFQGNSAPDKSGLPSDRFSAERTGGSVSTLTIQRTQQEDSAVYLCASRGRSKDTQYFGPGTRLTVL.

CDR3 loop: CSAYKTPDTQYF. CDR3 nucleotide sequence: TGCAGTGCCTATAAAACCCCGGATACGCAGTATTTT. The chain recombines TRBV20-1 with TRBJ2-3; D is uncertain. CDR1 DFQATT and CDR2 SNEGSKA come from the germline V gene (reference sequence). The CDR3 sequence is 12 residues long. V lost 6 bases and J lost 6, with 13 bases in between.

The chain joins TRBV7-9 to TRBJ1-4, with 7 positions matching TRBD1. Germline loops: CDR1 SEHNR, CDR2 FQNEAQ (reference sequence). The V segment lost 1 base and the J segment 7 bases; nucleotides outside the gene matches: 6. There are 15 residues in the CDR3. The CDR3 nucleotides read TGTGCCAGCAGCTTAGAAGGGGGCGTTGGTGAAAAACTGTTTTTT. Protein: CASSLEGGVGEKLFF. The whole variable domain, remainder taken from reference TRBV7-9 and TRBJ1-4, is DTGVSQNPRHKITKRGQNVTFRCDPISEHNRLYWYRQTLGQGPEFLTYFQNEAQLEKSRLLSDRFSAERPKGSFSTLEIQRTEQGDSAMYLCASSLEGGVGEKLFFGSGTQLSVL.

The V gene is TRBV19, the J gene TRBJ2-7, with 8 bases that match TRBD1. CDR3 length: 15 residues. Germline V gene data show CDR1 as LNHDA and CDR2 as SQIVND (reference sequence). Trimming cost V 6 bases and J 0 bases; bases outside gene matches: 7. The CDR3 loop reads CASSRGQGPSYEQYF. CDR3 sequence (DNA): TGTGCCAGTAGCCGCGGACAGGGACCCTCCTACGAGCAGTACTTC.

Only a few counts were recorded for this clonotype. V gene TRBV7-2 combines with J gene TRBJ2-7; no definite D call. Trimming pared 1 base from V and 4 bases from J, leaving 17 bases between. There are 16 residues in the CDR3. Germline assignment: CDR1 SGHTA and CDR2 FQGNSA. In DNA, the CDR3 is TGTGCCAGCAGCTTAGTACAGACCCAGATATTTTACGAGCAGTACTTC. The encoded protein is CASSLVQTQIFYEQYF.

The V call is TRBV18, the J call TRBJ1-4, with unresolved D. This CDR3 comprises 13 residues. Germline loops: CDR1 KGHSH, CDR2 LQKENI. Trimming left V 5 bases short and J 8 bases short, with 12 bases between. CDR3 sequence reads: CASSAGGNEKLFF. The CDR3 region has the DNA TGTGCCAGCTCAGCGGGCGGGAACGAAAAACTGTTTTTT.

J is TRBJ1-5 and V is TRBV12-3 or TRBV12-4, with D hard to call. V was trimmed by 5 bases and J by 5 bases, leaving 13 bases between them. This CDR3 comprises 14 residues. The CDR3 spells CASSPPPGDQPQHF. The CDR3 DNA sequence: TGTGCCAGCAGTCCCCCCCCGGGAGATCAGCCCCAGCATTTT.

V usage is TRBV12-3 or TRBV12-4 and J usage is TRBJ2-1; the match to TRBD2 covers 13 bases. The CDR3 runs to 15 residues. V shed 6 bases and J 9 bases; nucleotides not matched to a gene: 8. CDR3: CASSQGLAGESEQFF. DNA of the CDR3: TGTGCCAGCAGCCAAGGACTAGCGGGAGAGAGTGAGCAGTTCTTC.

This clonotype turned up a few times. The chain employs TRBV11-2 and TRBJ2-5; D unclear. Germline CDR1 and CDR2: SGHAT and FQNNGV. The CDR3 has 12 residues. V dropped 4 bases and J dropped 5 bases, with 8 bases sitting between them. The CDR3 DNA is TGTGCCAGCAGCTCGACCAGGGAGACCCAGTACTTC. Residues: CASSSTRETQYF.

This clonotype occurred a few times. The rearrangement uses TRBV6-5 and TRBJ1-2; D is unresolved. The V end was cut by 3 bases, the J end by 10 bases, with 15 bases between. Looked up from germline, CDR1 is MNHEY and CDR2 is SVGAGI. The CDR3 consists of 13 residues. The CDR3 coding sequence is TGTGCCAGCAGTTATGGCCTCGTGGATGACTACACCTTC. Translating gives CASSYGLVDDYTF.

The V call is TRBV6-5, the J call TRBJ2-7; D is undetermined. The CDR3 extends over 14 amino acids. V shed 4 bases and J shed 2 bases, with 12 bases lying between them. Germline assignment: CDR1 MNHEY and CDR2 SVGAGI. CDR3 sequence: CASSLTTGAYEQYF. CDR3 coding DNA: TGTGCCAGCAGTTTAACGACTGGGGCCTACGAGCAGTACTTC.

The chain carries TRBV5-1 and TRBJ2-7; TRBD2 agrees at 8 bases. Germline trimming cut 3 bases from V and 6 bases from J; bases unmatched to any gene: 5. The CDR3 contains 13 residues. The germline V gene encodes CDR1 SGHRS and CDR2 YFSETQ. CDR3 protein: CASSSGLVREQYF. CDR3 nucleotide sequence: TGCGCCAGCAGCTCGGGACTAGTTCGCGAGCAGTACTTC.

This clonotype was detected a few times. This chain connects TRBV28 to TRBJ2-7, with D perhaps matching TRBD2 (5 bases). V was pared by 7 bases and J by 4 bases, with 23 bases between. In germline, CDR1 is MDHEN, CDR2 SYDVKM. The CDR3 has 16 amino acids. The CDR3 bases are TGTGCCAGCACCCCACGGCGAGGGAAGTCGAATTACGAGCAGTACTTC. It encodes CASTPRRGKSNYEQYF. The complete variable domain, with remaining parts taken from reference TRBV28 and TRBJ2-7, reads DVKVTQSSRYLVKRTGEKVFLECVQDMDHENMFWYRQDPGLGLRLIYFSYDVKMKEKGDIPEGYSVSREKKERFSLILESASTNQTSMYLCASTPRRGKSNYEQYFGPGTRLTVT.

This clonotype was detected only a few times. The chain has TRBV10-3 and TRBJ2-5; D gene unclear. The germline V gene has CDR1 ENHRY and CDR2 SYGVKD. V dropped 3 bases and J dropped 2 bases, with 7 bases sitting between them. The CDR3 loop spans 13 amino acids. CDR3 residues: CAISDLIQETQYF. In nucleotides, the CDR3 is TGTGCCATCAGTGATTTGATACAAGAGACCCAGTACTTC.